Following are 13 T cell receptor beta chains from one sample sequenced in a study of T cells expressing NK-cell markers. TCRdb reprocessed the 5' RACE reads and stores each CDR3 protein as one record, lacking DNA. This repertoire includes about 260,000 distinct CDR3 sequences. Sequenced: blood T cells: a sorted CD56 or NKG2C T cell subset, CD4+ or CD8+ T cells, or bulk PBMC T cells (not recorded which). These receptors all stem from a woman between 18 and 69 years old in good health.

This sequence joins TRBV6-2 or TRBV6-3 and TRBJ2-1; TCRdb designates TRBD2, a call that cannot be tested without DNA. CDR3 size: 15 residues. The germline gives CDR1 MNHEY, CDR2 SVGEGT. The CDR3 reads CASSSLAGSNNEQFF.

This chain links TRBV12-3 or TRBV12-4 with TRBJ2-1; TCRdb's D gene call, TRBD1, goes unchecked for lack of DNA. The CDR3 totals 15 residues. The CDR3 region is CASSFSGGFYNEQFF.

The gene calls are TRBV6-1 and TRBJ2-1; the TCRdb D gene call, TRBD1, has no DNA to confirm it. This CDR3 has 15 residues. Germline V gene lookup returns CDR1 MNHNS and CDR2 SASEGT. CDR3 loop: CASTETYDRYNEQFF.

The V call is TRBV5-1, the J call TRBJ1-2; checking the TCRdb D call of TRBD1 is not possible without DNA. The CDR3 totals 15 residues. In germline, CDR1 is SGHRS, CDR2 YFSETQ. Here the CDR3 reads CASSLATTGGHGYTF.

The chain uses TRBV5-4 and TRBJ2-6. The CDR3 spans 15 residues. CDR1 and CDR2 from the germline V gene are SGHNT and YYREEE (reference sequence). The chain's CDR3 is CASSHPEPGANVLTF.

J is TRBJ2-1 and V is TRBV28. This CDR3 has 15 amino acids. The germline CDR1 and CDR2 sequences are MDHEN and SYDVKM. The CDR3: CASISTGRTHNEQFF.

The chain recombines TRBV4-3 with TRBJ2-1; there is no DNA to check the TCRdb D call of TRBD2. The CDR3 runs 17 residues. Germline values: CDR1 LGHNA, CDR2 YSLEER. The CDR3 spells CASSQDLASFSYNEQFF.

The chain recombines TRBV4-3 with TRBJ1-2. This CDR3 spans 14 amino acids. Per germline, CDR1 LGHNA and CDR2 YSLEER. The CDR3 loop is CASSQVGTNYGYTF.

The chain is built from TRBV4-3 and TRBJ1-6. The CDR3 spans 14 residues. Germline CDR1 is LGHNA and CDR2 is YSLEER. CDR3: CASSQERGGSPLHF.

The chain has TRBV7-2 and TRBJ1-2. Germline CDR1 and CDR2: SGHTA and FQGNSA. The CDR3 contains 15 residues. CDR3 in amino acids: CASSPQTWQPYGYTF.

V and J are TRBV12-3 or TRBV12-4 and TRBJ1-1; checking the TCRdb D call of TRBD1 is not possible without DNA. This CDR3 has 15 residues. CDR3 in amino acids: CASSLTRQTNTEAFF.

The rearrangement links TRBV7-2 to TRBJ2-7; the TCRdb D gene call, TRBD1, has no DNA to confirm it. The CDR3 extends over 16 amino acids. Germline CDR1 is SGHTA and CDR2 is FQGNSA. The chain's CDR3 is CASSRSGAANTYEQYF.

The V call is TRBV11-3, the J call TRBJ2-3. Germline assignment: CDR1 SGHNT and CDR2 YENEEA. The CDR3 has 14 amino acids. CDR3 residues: CASSLTSNTDTQYF.